The clone carrying this T cell receptor beta chain was observed a few times. The antigen is not known. This entry belongs to a study of vaccination and CD4 T cells after COVID-19. Study-wide background: Overlapping spike peptides from SARS-CoV-2, HCoV-NL63, HCoV-OC43 and HCoV-229E served to stimulate the cells.

Study results and caveats: The cohort comprised relatively few convalescent patients, and no early post-infection timepoints were analyzed.

The germline V gene encodes CDR1 SGHAT and CDR2 FQNNGV. The CDR3 is 15 residues long. V shed 0 bases, J shed 7 bases, and the junction held 5 bases outside the gene matches. Treatment reported: approximately 10-day PBMC culture with coronavirus spike peptide pools or control peptides (ViraFEST assay). These CD4+ T cells came from an unexposed donor, sampled before the COVID-19 pandemic (2011-2018). In the ViraFEST assay, peptide-pool expansion preceded TCR sequencing of expanded clonotypes. Per well, roughly 1.9 million PBMCs were cultured in the presence of around 11 IU/ml IL-2 and 8 to 10 ug/ml peptide pools. Oncomine TCR Beta short-read sequencing was applied to DNA from cultured CD4+ T cells. MiXCR, run by TCRdb on the PCR reads, gives a single entry per CDR3 protein. Of some 7,000 distinct CDR3 sequences listed, around 31% were seen once; the top ten hold over 25%.

This chain connects TRBV11-2 to TRBJ1-5, with 8 bases aligning to TRBD1. The sample was CD4+ T cells from blood, cultured in vitro. This receptor was identified in a human donor in good health. The CDR3 loop reads CASSLDQGAWQPQHF. In DNA form, the CDR3 reads TGTGCCAGCAGCTTAGATCAGGGGGCCTGGCAGCCCCAGCATTTT. Full variable domain (missing parts from reference TRBV11-2 and TRBJ1-5): EAGVAQSPRYKIIEKRQSVAFWCNPISGHATLYWYQQILGQGPKLLIQFQNNGVVDDSQLPKDRFSAERLKGVDSTLKIQPAKLEDSAVYLCASSLDQGAWQPQHFGDGTRLSIL.